What follows describes a single TCR beta chain. Its specificity is unknown. These data originate in a study of cytomegalovirus exposure and HLA in healthy donors. As for the study in general: The same platform was used for the 100 to 150 validation repertoires and the 650 to 800 first-cohort repertoires, a later analysis reported.

The germline V gene has CDR1 LNHDA and CDR2 SQIVND (reference sequence). CDR3 length equals 18 residues. Trimming cost V 6 bases and J 3 bases, with 23 bases left between them. General study findings and limits: Clusters of TCRs from the first cohort tended to co-occur in the approximately 120 validation repertoires (as a later analysis found).

The method was immunoSEQ multiplex PCR; TCRdb's version includes in-frame clones alone and lacks a portion of them. The sample shows about 110,000 clones, 70% to 90% of them seen only once. Sequenced sample: PBMCs. The gene calls are TRBV19 and TRBJ2-2; tentatively, D is TRBD2 (6 bases). This TCR was recovered from a young woman in good health and CMV-seronegative. The CDR3 coding sequence is TGTGCCAGTAGGGCTGAAGTGGTGTGGGGGGAGGACACCGGGGAGCTGTTTTTT. This codes for CASRAEVVWGEDTGELFF.